What follows is one T cell receptor beta chain and its context. The antigen is not known. Stated treatment: approximately 9-day PBMC culture with coronavirus spike peptide pools or control peptides (ViraFEST assay). This sample was taken from a study of vaccination and CD4 T cells after COVID-19. The CDR3 is 14 amino acids. After removal of 6 bases from V and 3 bases from J, the junction contained 2 bases not matched to a gene. From germline, CDR1 is MNHNS and CDR2 SASEGT. The Oncomine TCR Beta short-read assay sequenced DNA from cultured CD4+ T cells. One entry per CDR3 protein, called by TCRdb with MiXCR from the PCR reads. The sample carries approximately 11,000 distinct CDR3 sequences, around 40% recorded once.

This TCR derives from a human donor who had recovered from COVID-19. The chain couples TRBV6-1 to TRBJ2-1, with 10 positions matching TRBD1. Sequenced material: CD4+ T cells from blood, cultured in vitro. The CDR3 nucleotides read TGTGCCAGCAGCAGGACAGGGGGCTACAATGAGCAGTTCTTC. This gives the protein CASSRTGGYNEQFF.